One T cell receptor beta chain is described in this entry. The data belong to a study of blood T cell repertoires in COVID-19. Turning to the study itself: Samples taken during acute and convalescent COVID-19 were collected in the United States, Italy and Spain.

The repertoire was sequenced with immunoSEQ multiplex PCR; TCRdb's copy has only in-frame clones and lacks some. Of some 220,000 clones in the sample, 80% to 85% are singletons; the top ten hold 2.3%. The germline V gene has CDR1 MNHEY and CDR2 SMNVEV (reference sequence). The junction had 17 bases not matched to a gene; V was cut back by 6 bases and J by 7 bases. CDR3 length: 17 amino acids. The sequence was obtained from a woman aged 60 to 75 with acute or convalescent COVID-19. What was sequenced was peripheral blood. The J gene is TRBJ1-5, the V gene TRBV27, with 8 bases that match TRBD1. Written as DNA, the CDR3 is TGTGCCAGCAGCCATCGACAGGGGAGGATGGGCAGGCAGCCCCAGCATTTT. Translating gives CASSHRQGRMGRQPQHF.